This record concerns one T cell receptor (beta chain) sequence. This clone was counted once. Its antigen specificity is not known. Base qualities are not recorded, but no much larger clone differs from it by a single base. The cysteine opens and the valine closes a CDR3 of 14 amino acids. This entry keeps only the CDR3 DNA: 42 bases, framed from base 1. CDR1 and CDR2 are read off the germline V gene as SGHTA and FQGNSA. Deletion took 5 bases off V and 1 base off J, with a span of 12 bases between the germline ends. The data belong to a study of radiotherapy plus CTLA-4 blockade in lung cancer (dated by TCRdb to 2016 to 2019). The study in broad terms: Among enrolled patients, roughly 18% had an objective response and 30% to 35% reached disease control.

The study at large found these results: After treatment with radiotherapy and ipilimumab, TCR clones that came from tumors expanded in the peripheral blood. Increased serum interferon-beta after radiation, together with early dynamic changes in blood T cell clones, were reported to be the strongest predictors of response.

In this study, focal radiation therapy paired with CTLA-4 blockade (ipilimumab) was tested in patients who had chemo-refractory metastatic non-small-cell lung cancer. Library prep was done by the immunoSEQ multiplex PCR assay. TCRdb holds this immuneACCESS table with in-frame rearrangements only. Some clones are missing; in checked studies, unresolved V genes explain under half, and the rest has no known cause. Within this sample are 120,000 or so clones, with just under 80% of them counted one time only. The top ten clonotypes cover approximately 5% of the sample. Specimen: peripheral blood, collected from a patient treated with radiotherapy plus ipilimumab. The chain couples TRBV7-2 to TRBJ2-7; TRBD1 might be the D gene, on 6 matching bases. This TCR was recovered from a human donor with non-small cell lung cancer who had a partial response to radiotherapy plus ipilimumab. The base sequence is TGTGCCAGCAGCCGGACAGATATTTCCTACGAGCAGTACGTC. Translated, it gives CASSRTDISYEQYV.